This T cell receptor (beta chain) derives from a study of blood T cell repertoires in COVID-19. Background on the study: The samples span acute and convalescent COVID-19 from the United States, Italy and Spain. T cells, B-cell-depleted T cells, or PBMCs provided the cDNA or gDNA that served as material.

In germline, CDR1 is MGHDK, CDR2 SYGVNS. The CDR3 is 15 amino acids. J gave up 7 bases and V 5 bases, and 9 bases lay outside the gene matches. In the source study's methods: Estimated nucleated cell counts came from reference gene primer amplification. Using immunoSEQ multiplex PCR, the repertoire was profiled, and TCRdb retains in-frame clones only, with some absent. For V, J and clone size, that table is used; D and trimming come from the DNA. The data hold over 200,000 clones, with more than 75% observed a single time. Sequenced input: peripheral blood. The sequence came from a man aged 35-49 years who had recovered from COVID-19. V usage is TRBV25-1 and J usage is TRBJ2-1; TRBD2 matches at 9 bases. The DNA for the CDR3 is TGTGCCAGCAGTTTAATCGCGGGAGGGCCGAATGAGCAGTTCTTC. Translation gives CASSLIAGGPNEQFF.